These T cell receptor beta chains were read from a single sample in a study of technical replicates of blood from several donors. Measured with immunoSEQ multiplex PCR; TCRdb has only the in-frame clones, and not every one. The sample yields over 75,000 clones, more than 90% seen once. What was sequenced was T cells isolated from PBMCs. The receptor source for this set is a human donor in good health. Each CDR3 is given without its conserved first and last residue. The D gene is left open where the match is weak.

v_call d_call cdr3_aa
TRBV19 TRBD1 ASRTGTGVYEQY
TRBV27 NA ASSLFAGYEQY
TRBV5-6 NA ASSLLGRGSGELF
TRBV5-3 TRBD2 ARSWAATSGRELLWGDTQY
TRBV6-5 TRBD1 ASSYGTGGGNTIY
TRBV25-1 TRBD1 ASSELGTGEINTEAF
TRBV18 TRBD2 ASSPGGYEQY
TRBV5-1 TRBD1 ASSGTGTGGVNSPLH
TRBV5-4 NA ASSWGGVSDPDEQF
TRBV5-1 NA ASSSQINEKLF
TRBV29-1 TRBD2 SVLPGLAGDEQF
TRBV7-8 NA ASSLPTGYYEQY
TRBV6-1 NA ASSPRANPGYEQY
TRBV28 NA ASTERNTEAF
TRBV19 TRBD1 ATNKGQGYRPDMNTEAF
TRBV7-9 TRBD1 ASSSDRVRQPQH
TRBV12-5 NA ASGTGTRNTGELF
TRBV5-5 TRBD2 ASSRGDSYEQY
TRBV7-8 TRBD1 ASSSRARGTGGPNEKLF
TRBV7-6 NA ASSLAVGRGTEAF
TRBV5-1 TRBD2 ASSLRAGGSGRLPKGETQY
TRBV7-2 TRBD2 ASSLAGLAGGVNEQF
TRBV7-8 NA ASSDPGTGNNEQF
TRBV4-1 TRBD1 ASSRMPLGQERRQF
TRBV18 TRBD1 ASSPQNRGPENTEAF
TRBV1 NA TSSRNGRPSLSSYEQY
TRBV25-1 TRBD2 ASIGTSGGAAKNIQY
TRBV30 TRBD1 AWDSTGVNQPQH
TRBV4-1 NA ASSHPIRGTSYEQY
TRBV6-1 NA ASSEASPDTQY
TRBV7-9 TRBD1 ASSLTGGGYT
TRBV30 TRBD1 AWGWTGETYGYT
TRBV28 NA ASRYRSEQF
TRBV7-9 NA ASSLLQLNNEQF
TRBV7-6 NA ASSLDYYQPQH
TRBV5-4 NA ASSVYPTGKFNEKLF
TRBV6-1 NA ASSELAGSKGTQY
TRBV2 TRBD2 ASSEGLAGVFEQY
TRBV28 TRBD1 ASGTGDKPTEAF
TRBV5-1 TRBD1 ASSRTGVNTGELF
TRBV5-1 TRBD1 ASSATTGTNYGYT
TRBV30 NA AWSVMVSRDKNTEAF
TRBV29-1 TRBD1 SVMSGTGGLDGETQY
TRBV5-1 TRBD2 ASSPAGVGYNEQF
TRBV29-1 NA SVGSENGYT
TRBV12-5 NA ASGYDSFNEQF
TRBV5-4 TRBD2 ASSLKAGVDEQY
TRBV7-9 NA ASRAGASYNEQF
TRBV2 TRBD1 ASSEYQGATNEKLF
TRBV28 NA ASSLLGHEQY
TRBV19 NA ASSLGWTEAF
TRBV28 TRBD2 ASRRGGASSYEQY
TRBV7-9 NA ASSSPTATRQETQY
TRBV6-1 TRBD1 ASSADRTRGNTIY
TRBV5-1 TRBD2 ASSPRTSGNYEQY
TRBV2 NA ASSDPGINTGELF
TRBV5-1 TRBD1 ASSLAGTGEEKLF
TRBV7-9 TRBD2 ASSSTRPSGRFTYNEQF